This TCR beta chain was observed in a study of blood T cell repertoires in COVID-19. Study-level background: Samples came from the United States, Italy and Spain, spanning acute and convalescent COVID-19. The cDNA or gDNA used as material had been derived from T cells, B-cell-depleted T cells, or PBMCs.

Methods used by the authors: The authors estimated nucleated cell counts from reference gene primer amplification. Measured with immunoSEQ multiplex PCR; TCRdb has only the in-frame clones, and not every one. That table supplies the V and J calls and clone size; D and trimming were determined from the DNA. The sample records 85,000 to 130,000 clones, more than 85% being singletons. V shed 5 bases and J shed 6 bases, with 17 bases lying between them. Germline V gives CDR1 SGHVS, CDR2 FNYEAQ. This CDR3 is built from 16 residues. Material for sequencing was peripheral blood. The sequence was collected from a man aged 60 to 75 with acute or convalescent COVID-19. This chain uses TRBV7-6 with TRBJ1-6, with D uncertain. As DNA, the CDR3 is TGTGCCAGCAGCCCCGACATGCGGGCCTTTAATTCACCCCTCCACTTT. This encodes CASSPDMRAFNSPLHF. Based on the CDR3 plus reference TRBV7-6 and TRBJ1-6, the full variable domain is GAGVSQSPRYKVTKRGQDVALRCDPISGHVSLYWYRQALGQGPEFLTYFNYEAQQDKSGLPNDRFSAERPEGSISTLTIQRTEQRDSAMYRCASSPDMRAFNSPLHFGNGTRLTVT.